Each of the 16 T cell receptor beta chains below was sequenced from the same sample in a study of Ad26.COV2.S vaccination and SARS-CoV-2 variants. The table came from immunoSEQ multiplex PCR; TCRdb's copy has only in-frame clones and leaves some out. The sample includes approximately 400,000 clones, 83% of them seen just once. This sample's treatment: over 15 received Ad26.COV2.S at low or high dose, single or two shots; a few received placebo; per-sample allocation not given. After the first vaccine or placebo injection, samples were drawn on day 63. The input for sequencing was peripheral blood, taken in a trial of Ad26.COV2.S vaccine versus placebo. The receptor source for this set is a person between 18 and 65 years old who received the Ad26.COV2.S COVID-19 vaccine or a placebo.

The chain uses TRBV11-2 and TRBJ1-1, with D tentatively TRBD1 (5 bases). This CDR3 is built from 14 residues. Germline loops: CDR1 SGHAT, CDR2 FQNNGV. The ends were cut back, 5 bases at V and 8 bases at J, with 18 bases in the middle. CDR3 DNA sequence: TGTGCCAGCAGCACCCCCCGGAGGGGACGGGAAGCTTTCTTT. The encoded protein is CASSTPRRGREAFF.

The chain has TRBV6-1 and TRBJ1-5; 10 bases are shared with TRBD1. CDR1 and CDR2 (germline): MNHNS, SASEGT. Germline trimming cut 2 bases from V and 5 bases from J; bases unmatched to any gene: 6. CDR3 length: 16 amino acids. CDR3 coding DNA: TGTGCCAGCAGTGAACGACGGGACAGGGGATATCAGCCCCAGCATTTT. This translates into CASSERRDRGYQPQHF.

The V and J genes are TRBV9 and TRBJ2-1, with unresolved D. Looked up from germline, CDR1 is SGDLS and CDR2 is YYNGEE. Trimming cost V 3 bases and J 8 bases, with 15 bases left between them. The CDR3 has 14 amino acids. CDR3 residues: CASSGQDQYDEQFF. CDR3 DNA: TGTGCCAGCAGCGGGCAGGATCAGTACGATGAGCAGTTCTTC.

The rearrangement joins TRBV4-1 to TRBJ1-1; D is uncertain. The CDR3 runs to 14 residues. Trimming pared 1 base from V and 2 bases from J, leaving 8 bases between. Looked up from germline, CDR1 is MGHRA and CDR2 is YSYEKL. The CDR3 DNA is TGCGCCAGCAGCCAAGTTGGGTTTAACACTGAAGCTTTCTTT. This translates into CASSQVGFNTEAFF.

The chain recombines TRBV7-2 with TRBJ2-1; perhaps TRBD2 as D (6 bases). Germline V lookup: CDR1 SGHTA, CDR2 FQGNSA. The CDR3 runs 16 residues. V was pared by 6 bases and J by 7 bases, with 22 bases between. CDR3 nucleotides: TGTGCCAGCAGTCTCCTTGGAGGGTTACCAGCGAATGAGCAGTTCTTC. Residues: CASSLLGGLPANEQFF. The whole variable domain, remainder taken from reference TRBV7-2 and TRBJ2-1, is GAGVSQSPSNKVTEKGKDVELRCDPISGHTALYWYRQSLGQGLEFLIYFQGNSAPDKSGLPSDRFSAERTGGSVSTLTIQRTQQEDSAVYLCASSLLGGLPANEQFFGPGTRLTVL.

The chain couples TRBV5-4 to TRBJ2-2; tentatively, D is TRBD2 (5 bases). Germline CDR1 is SGHNT and CDR2 is YYREEE (reference sequence). V shed 8 bases and J shed 5 bases, with 10 bases lying between them. This CDR3 is 12 amino acids long. The CDR3 sequence is CASGEGTGELFF. In nucleotides, the CDR3 is TGTGCCAGTGGTGAGGGTACCGGGGAGCTGTTTTTT.

The chain employs TRBV4-3 and TRBJ1-3; D might be TRBD1 (6 bases). The CDR3 length is 17 residues. Trimming cost V 0 bases and J 4 bases, with 16 bases left between them. CDR1 and CDR2 (germline): LGHNA, YSLEER. CDR3: CASSQEGGPGSGNTIYF. For the CDR3, the DNA is TGCGCCAGCAGCCAAGAGGGGGGCCCAGGCTCCGGAAACACCATATATTTT.

This clone appeared a few times. The chain recombines TRBV18 with TRBJ2-7, with 9 bases lining up with TRBD1. Germline lookup yields CDR1 KGHSH and CDR2 LQKENI. This CDR3 contains 13 residues. V shed 3 bases and J 7 bases; nucleotides not matched to a gene: 4. In DNA form, the CDR3 reads TGTGCCAGCTCACCCGGGACAGGGTGGGAGCAGTACTTC. Protein sequence: CASSPGTGWEQYF.

The chain uses TRBV29-1 and TRBJ2-1, with unresolved D. The CDR3 runs 11 residues. The ends were cut back, 3 bases at V and 7 bases at J, with 7 bases in the middle. Germline V gene lookup returns CDR1 SQVTM and CDR2 ANQGSEA. CDR3 in amino acids: CSVESWNEQFF. The CDR3 DNA reads TGCAGCGTTGAGTCGTGGAATGAGCAGTTCTTC.

This clone was seen a single time. J is TRBJ2-1 and V is TRBV19; D is possibly TRBD1 (5 bases). This CDR3 comprises 16 residues. Trimming shortened V by 2 bases and J by 8 bases, and 19 bases separated the two germline ends. The germline V gene has CDR1 LNHDA and CDR2 SQIVND (reference sequence). This chain's CDR3 is CASSIRGVGAWDEQFF. Written as DNA, the CDR3 is TGTGCCAGTAGTATAAGGGGTGTGGGCGCATGGGATGAGCAGTTCTTC.

V is TRBV24-1 and J is TRBJ1-2; D gene uncertain. The V end lost 5 bases, the J end lost 7 bases, and 10 bases lay between the germline ends. The CDR3 has 12 residues. Germline-derived CDR1 and CDR2 are KGHDR and SFDVKD. The CDR3 spells CATSAYASGYTF. The CDR3 DNA is TGTGCCACCAGTGCCTACGCAAGTGGCTACACCTTC.

This clone was seen a single time. This chain connects TRBV7-2 to TRBJ2-3; the D gene could be TRBD1 or TRBD2 (6 bases each). There are 15 residues in the CDR3. V lost 1 base and J lost 4, with 12 bases in between. Per germline, CDR1 SGHTA and CDR2 FQGNSA. The CDR3 DNA sequence: TGTGCCAGCAGCTTAGGGGGGGCAGTCGCAGATACGCAGTATTTT. It specifies CASSLGGAVADTQYF. The variable domain in full, with the rest retrieved from reference TRBV7-2 and TRBJ2-3, is GAGVSQSPSNKVTEKGKDVELRCDPISGHTALYWYRQSLGQGLEFLIYFQGNSAPDKSGLPSDRFSAERTGGSVSTLTIQRTQQEDSAVYLCASSLGGAVADTQYFGPGTRLTVL.

The rearrangement joins TRBV13 to TRBJ1-2, with D unresolved. Germline CDR1 is PRHDT and CDR2 is FYEKMQ (reference sequence). Deletions cut 0 bases from V and 0 bases from J, with 8 bases between. The CDR3 runs 15 residues. CDR3 region: CASSLGSSTNYGYTF. The CDR3 DNA reads TGTGCCAGCAGCTTAGGGAGCAGCACTAACTATGGCTACACCTTC.

The chain has TRBV6-2 or TRBV6-3 and TRBJ1-5; TRBD1 is a possible D gene (6 bases). The germline V gene has CDR1 MNHEY and CDR2 SVGEGT. This CDR3 spans 16 amino acids. The V and J ends lost 4 bases and 7 bases respectively, with 20 bases between them. The CDR3 loop is CASSSPDRRWEQPQHF. The CDR3 DNA reads TGTGCCAGCAGTTCCCCCGACAGGAGGTGGGAACAGCCCCAGCATTTT.

The rearrangement uses TRBV4-2 and TRBJ2-3; D gene uncertain. Germline values: CDR1 LGHNA, CDR2 YNFKEQ. The CDR3 length is 16 residues. Trimming removed 1 base at V and 0 bases at J, with 11 bases between. CDR3 coding DNA: TGTGCCAGCAGCCAAGTCACCCGAACTAGCACAGATACGCAGTATTTT. Protein product: CASSQVTRTSTDTQYF.

The V and J genes are TRBV6-5 and TRBJ1-5; the match to TRBD1 covers 7 bases. This CDR3 spans 15 amino acids. Trimming cost V 10 bases and J 4 bases; bases outside gene matches: 13. Germline loops: CDR1 MNHEY, CDR2 SVGAGI. This chain's CDR3 is CATLLFRGANQPQHF. The CDR3 DNA follows: TGTGCCACCCTTCTTTTCAGGGGGGCTAATCAGCCCCAGCATTTT.